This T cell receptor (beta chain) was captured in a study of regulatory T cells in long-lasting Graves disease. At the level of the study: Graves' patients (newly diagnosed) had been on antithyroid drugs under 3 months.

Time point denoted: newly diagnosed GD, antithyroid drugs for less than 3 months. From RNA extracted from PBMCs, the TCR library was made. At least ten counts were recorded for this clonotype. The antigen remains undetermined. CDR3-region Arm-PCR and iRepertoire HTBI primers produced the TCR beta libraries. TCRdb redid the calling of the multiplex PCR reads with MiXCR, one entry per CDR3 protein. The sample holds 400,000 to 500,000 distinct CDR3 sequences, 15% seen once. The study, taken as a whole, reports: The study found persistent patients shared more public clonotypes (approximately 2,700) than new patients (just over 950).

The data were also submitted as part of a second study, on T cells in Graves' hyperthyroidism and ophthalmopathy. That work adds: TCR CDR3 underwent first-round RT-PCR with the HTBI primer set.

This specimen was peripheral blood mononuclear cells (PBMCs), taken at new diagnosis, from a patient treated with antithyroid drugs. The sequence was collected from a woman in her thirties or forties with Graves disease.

In DNA form, the CDR3 reads TGTGCCAGCAGCTCCAGGACAGGGGTCCGGGAGACCCAGTACTTC. Encoded protein: CASSSRTGVRETQYF. The chain combines TRBV11-3 with TRBJ2-5, with 9 bases lining up with TRBD1. The V segment lost 4 bases and the J segment 5 bases; nucleotides outside the gene matches: 8. The CDR3 is made up of 15 amino acids. Germline CDR1 SGHNT, CDR2 YENEEA.